These 9 T cell receptor beta chains originate from one sample sequenced in a study of T-cell reconstitution after alpha-beta-depleted transplantation in children. TCRbeta library preparation incorporated unique molecular identifiers. One entry per CDR3 protein results from TCRdb running MiXCR on the PCR reads. The table has hundreds of thousands of distinct CDR3 sequences, 15% to 20% seen once. The sequences come from PBMCs, mostly from graft donor cells, collected 360 days after TCRalphabeta/CD19-depleted stem cell transplant. The receptors were sampled from a male patient between 2 and 15 years old who had a stem cell transplant for acute lymphoblastic leukemia, so the T cells may come from the graft donor.

Only a few counts were recorded for this clonotype. The V and J genes are TRBV5-1 and TRBJ2-1, with a weak D call TRBD2 (6 bases). The CDR3 runs 12 residues. V was cut by 4 bases and J by 9 bases, with 11 bases left in between. From germline, CDR1 is SGHRS and CDR2 YFSETQ. CDR3: CASSRTSSEQFF. The CDR3 DNA reads as TGCGCCAGCAGCAGAACTAGCAGTGAGCAGTTCTTC. Looking up the rest from reference TRBV5-1 and TRBJ2-1 gives the full variable domain: KAGVTQTPRYLIKTRGQQVTLSCSPISGHRSVSWYQQTPGQGLQFLFEYFSETQRNKGNFPGRFSGRQFSNSRSEMNVSTLELGDSALYLCASSRTSSEQFFGPGTRLTVL.

The rearrangement links TRBV5-1 to TRBJ1-1, with D perhaps matching TRBD1 (5 bases). The germline V and J ends were trimmed by 2 bases and 7 bases, with 9 bases remaining between them. The CDR3 consists of 12 residues. The V gene's germline CDR1 is SGHRS and CDR2 YFSETQ. For the CDR3, the DNA is TGCGCCAGCAGCTTAGGGGCCAGTGAAGCTTTCTTT. It codes for CASSLGASEAFF. The variable domain in full, with the rest retrieved from reference TRBV5-1 and TRBJ1-1, is KAGVTQTPRYLIKTRGQQVTLSCSPISGHRSVSWYQQTPGQGLQFLFEYFSETQRNKGNFPGRFSGRQFSNSRSEMNVSTLELGDSALYLCASSLGASEAFFGQGTRLTVV.

The table lists this clonotype with a count of one. The chain couples TRBV11-2 to TRBJ2-5; no clear D. Germline V lookup: CDR1 SGHAT, CDR2 FQNNGV. Trimming stripped 0 bases from V and 5 bases from J, with 13 bases between. The CDR3 has 15 amino acids. CDR3 residues: CASSLEERRFETQYF. DNA of the CDR3: TGTGCCAGCAGCTTAGAGGAACGGCGCTTTGAGACCCAGTACTTC.

The V call is TRBV2, the J call TRBJ2-1; 16 bases align to TRBD2. The ends lost 7 bases at V and 7 bases at J; junction bases unmatched: 13. CDR1 and CDR2 (germline): SNHLY, FYNNEI. The CDR3 runs 18 residues. CDR3 nucleotides: TGTGCCAGCAAGAAGGGGACTAGCGGGAGGGGGGCTTGGAATGAGCAGTTCTTC. It yields the protein CASKKGTSGRGAWNEQFF.

The chain links TRBV11-2 to TRBJ2-1; maybe TRBD2 (5 bases). The length of the CDR3 is 17 residues. The germline gives CDR1 SGHAT, CDR2 FQNNGV. Deletions cut 2 bases from V and 1 base from J, with 15 bases between. The CDR3 protein is CASSLPSGGESYNEQFF. In DNA, the CDR3 is TGTGCCAGCAGCTTACCCAGCGGAGGCGAATCCTACAATGAGCAGTTCTTC.

The table lists this clonotype with a few counts. The chain recombines TRBV7-9 with TRBJ2-2, with 7 positions matching TRBD1. J gave up 4 bases and V 1 base, and 6 bases lay outside the gene matches. CDR3 size: 16 residues. Germline V gene lookup returns CDR1 SEHNR and CDR2 FQNEAQ (reference sequence). In DNA form, the CDR3 reads TGTGCCAGCAGCTTAGACCACAGGGGTCGCACCGGGGAGCTGTTTTTT. Translating it yields CASSLDHRGRTGELFF.

This clonotype was seen a handful of times. The chain employs TRBV3-1 and TRBJ2-2, with TRBD1 as a possible D gene (5 bases). CDR1 and CDR2 from the germline V gene are LGHDT and YNNKEL (reference sequence). Trimming pared 3 bases from V and 4 bases from J, leaving 12 bases between. The CDR3 is made up of 15 amino acids. CDR3 coding DNA: TGTGCCAGCAGCCACGGGCCAAGGGGCACCGGGGAGCTGTTTTTT. This sequence encodes CASSHGPRGTGELFF.

This clonotype was seen only a few times. V is TRBV20-1 and J is TRBJ2-7, with D hard to call. Germline V lookup: CDR1 DFQATT, CDR2 SNEGSKA (reference sequence). The germline V and J ends were trimmed by 0 bases and 4 bases, with 10 bases remaining between them. CDR3 length equals 13 residues. The DNA for the CDR3 is TGCAGTGCTAGAGATCTTCCAGGTTACGAGCAGTACTTC. Residues: CSARDLPGYEQYF.

V is TRBV28 and J is TRBJ2-5; 7 bases agree with TRBD1. CDR1 is MDHEN and CDR2 is SYDVKM in the germline V gene. The CDR3 spans 16 residues. V was clipped by 4 bases and J by 1 base; unmatched bases: 9. CDR3 in DNA: TGTGCCAGCAGTTCGGGACAGAGGTTGCTCCAAGAGACCCAGTACTTC. Amino acid sequence: CASSSGQRLLQETQYF.